What follows describes a single TCR beta chain. Antigen specificity is unknown. The data were produced by immunoSEQ multiplex PCR, yet TCRdb's version contains in-frame clones alone and is incomplete. The profile shows some 80,000 clones, 88% of them singletons. The ends lost 5 bases at V and 6 bases at J; junction bases unmatched: 8. Germline V lookup: CDR1 SGHRS, CDR2 YFSETQ. The CDR3 is 16 amino acids. This sample is part of a study of T cell responses to AZD1222 COVID-19 vaccine. Regarding the study as a whole: Unmutated variant regions reportedly attract nearly half of all spike-specific TCRs. Vaccine-associated CD4 TCRs spanned spike, dominant at 160-218 and 743-854. The study identified only six AZD1222 recipients as seropositive at baseline. There were mostly white British donors and more females than males, and clonal diversity was possibly underestimated.

The V and J genes are TRBV5-1 and TRBJ2-1; 13 bases line up with TRBD2. Material: peripheral blood, obtained on day 0 of MenACWY control vaccination. This TCR derives from an adult in good health. The CDR3 DNA is TGCGCCAGCAGTCACGCCGGGACTAGCGGGGCCAATGAGCAGTTCTTC. Its protein is CASSHAGTSGANEQFF.